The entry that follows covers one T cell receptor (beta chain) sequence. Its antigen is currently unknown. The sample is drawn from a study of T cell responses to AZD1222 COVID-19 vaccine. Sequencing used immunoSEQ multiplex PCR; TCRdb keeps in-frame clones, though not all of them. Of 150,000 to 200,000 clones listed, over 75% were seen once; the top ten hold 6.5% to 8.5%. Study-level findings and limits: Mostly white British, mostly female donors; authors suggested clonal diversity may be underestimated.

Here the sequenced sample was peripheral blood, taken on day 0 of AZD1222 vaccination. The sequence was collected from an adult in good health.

Here the CDR3 reads CASSLSQGSEQFF. In nucleotides, the CDR3 is TGTGCCAGCAGCTTATCCCAGGGCAGTGAGCAGTTCTTC. The V gene is TRBV7-3, the J gene TRBJ2-1; a weak D match, TRBD1 (5 bases). CDR1 and CDR2 (germline): SGHTA, FQGTGA. This CDR3 spans 13 amino acids. Trimming took 2 bases from V and 9 from J, leaving 11 bases between them.